The entry below gives a single TCR beta chain sequence along with its context. Its specificity is unknown. The data derive from a study of PD-L1 blockade in urothelial cancer. Study in general: Male sex and bladder-origin urothelial cancer characterized about 85% of the 29 patients.

Using immunoSEQ multiplex PCR, the repertoire was profiled, and TCRdb retains in-frame clones only, with some absent. This sample has 100,000 or so clones, with over 80% found just once. Study-level results: Better survival was forecast by a pretreatment blood TCR clonality below the median.

V gave up 2 bases and J gave up 1 base; unmatched junction bases: 1. The CDR3 is made up of 15 amino acids. The germline V gene has CDR1 KGHSH and CDR2 LQKENI. The input for sequencing was PBMCs, taken around atezolizumab (anti-PD-L1) treatment. The V gene is TRBV18, the J gene TRBJ1-5, with 8 bases that match TRBD1. This receptor was taken from a woman older than 75 with urothelial cancer. In nucleotides, the CDR3 is TGTGCCAGCTCACCAACAGGGGGAAGCAATCAGCCCCAGCATTTT. Translation: CASSPTGGSNQPQHF.